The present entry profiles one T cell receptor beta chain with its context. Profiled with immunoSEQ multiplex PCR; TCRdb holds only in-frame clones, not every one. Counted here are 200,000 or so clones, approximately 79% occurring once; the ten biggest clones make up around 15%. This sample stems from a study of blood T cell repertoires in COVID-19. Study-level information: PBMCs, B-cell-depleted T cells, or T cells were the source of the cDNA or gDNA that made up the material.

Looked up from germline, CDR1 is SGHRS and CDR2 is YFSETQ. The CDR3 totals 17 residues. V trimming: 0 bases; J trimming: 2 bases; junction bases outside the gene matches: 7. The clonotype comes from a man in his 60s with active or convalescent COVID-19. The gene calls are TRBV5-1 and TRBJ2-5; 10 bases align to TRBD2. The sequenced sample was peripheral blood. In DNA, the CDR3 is TGCGCCAGCAGCTTGGGGGCAGCGGGAGGGCGTCAAGAGACCCAGTACTTC. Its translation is CASSLGAAGGRQETQYF.